This entry lists 6 T cell receptor beta chains sequenced from one sample in a study of blood T cells in healthy people across ages. A sample-barcoded 5' primer and a J-beta primer mix were used in a second PCR of roughly 7 to 12 cycles. One entry per CDR3 protein, called by TCRdb with MiXCR from the 5' RACE reads. This table has approximately 2,000,000 distinct CDR3 sequences, roughly two fifths appearing once. The sample consisted of blood. These receptors all stem from a human donor in good health.

The genes are TRBV4-3 and TRBJ2-7; D is ambiguous. CDR1 and CDR2 from the germline V gene are LGHNA and YSLEER. The CDR3 has 17 residues. V lost 0 bases and J lost 1, with 16 bases in between. The DNA for the CDR3 is TGCGCCAGCAGCCAAGATAGATTAGACGGAAGATCCTACGAGCAGTACTTC. Protein: CASSQDRLDGRSYEQYF.

This clonotype has only a few counts. The gene calls are TRBV20-1 and TRBJ2-7; maybe TRBD2 (6 bases). Germline values: CDR1 DFQATT, CDR2 SNEGSKA (reference sequence). The CDR3 extends over 13 amino acids. Trimming left V 1 base short and J 2 bases short, with 9 bases between. CDR3 sequence: CSARGGATYEQYF. CDR3 coding DNA: TGCAGTGCTAGAGGCGGGGCTACCTACGAGCAGTACTTC.

The CDR3 reads CASGFLGRGMKGPDGTGHNEQFF. CDR3 bases: TGTGCTAGTGGTTTCCTCGGTAGGGGGATGAAGGGACCCGACGGAACAGGCCACAATGAGCAGTTCTTC. The V call is TRBV12-5, the J call TRBJ2-1; D might be TRBD1 (6 bases). V lost 3 bases, J lost 5 bases, and 38 bases lay in between. Germline loops: CDR1 LGHNT, CDR2 FRNRAP. This CDR3 region has 23 residues.

This clonotype has more than one count but fewer than ten. This chain connects TRBV20-1 to TRBJ2-3; 11 bases agree with TRBD1. CDR3 length: 14 amino acids. J lost 6 bases, V lost 3 bases, and 5 bases had no gene match. Germline loops: CDR1 DFQATT, CDR2 SNEGSKA (reference sequence). The CDR3 DNA follows: TGCAGTGCTAGGCCCGGGACAGGGGGGGATACGCAGTATTTT. Protein product: CSARPGTGGDTQYF.

On this clonotype: An end of the junction does not agree with germline; a read error may underlie this. The chain has TRBV4-3 and TRBJ2-6; D tentatively reads TRBD1 or TRBD2 (5 bases each). Germline V gene data show CDR1 as LGHNA and CDR2 as YSLEER. The CDR3 contains 16 residues. CDR3 sequence (DNA): TGCGCCAACAGCCAAGATCTGGACTCTGGGGCCAACGCCCTGACTTTC. It is translated as CANSQDLDSGANALTF.

This clonotype appeared a few times. At one of its ends the junction is not consistent with the germline gene, which may arise from a read error. The chain recombines TRBV5-1 with TRBJ2-7, with TRBD1 matching 9 bases. This CDR3 region has 15 residues. The V gene's germline CDR1 is SGHRS and CDR2 YFSETQ. CDR3 bases: TGCGCTAGCAGTTCGGCTGGACAGGGGACAGGTGAGCAGTACTTC. Residues: CASSSAGQGTGEQYF.